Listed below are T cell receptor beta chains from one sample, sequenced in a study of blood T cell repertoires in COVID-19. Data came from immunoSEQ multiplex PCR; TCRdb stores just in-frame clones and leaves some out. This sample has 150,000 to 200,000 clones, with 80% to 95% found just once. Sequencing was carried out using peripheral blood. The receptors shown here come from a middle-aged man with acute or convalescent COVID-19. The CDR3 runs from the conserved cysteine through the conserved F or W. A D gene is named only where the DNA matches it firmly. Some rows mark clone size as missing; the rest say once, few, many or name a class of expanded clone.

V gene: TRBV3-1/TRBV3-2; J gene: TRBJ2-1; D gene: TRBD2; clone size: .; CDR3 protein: CASSPLGGGTYNEQFF; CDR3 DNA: TGTGCCAGCAGCCCCCTCGGCGGGGGGACTTACAATGAGCAGTTCTTC
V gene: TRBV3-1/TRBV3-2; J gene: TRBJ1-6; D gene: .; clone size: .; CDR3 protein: CASSLRGHDSPLHF; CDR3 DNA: TGTGCCAGCAGCCTTCGGGGACATGATTCACCCCTCCACTTT
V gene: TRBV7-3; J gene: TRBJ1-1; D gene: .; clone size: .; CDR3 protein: CASSLTPGKPLTEAFF; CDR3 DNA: TGTGCCAGCAGCTTAACCCCAGGCAAACCTCTCACTGAAGCTTTCTTT
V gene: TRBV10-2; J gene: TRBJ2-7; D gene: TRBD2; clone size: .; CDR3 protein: CASSRPASGSYEQYF; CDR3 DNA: TGCGCCAGCAGCCGCCCGGCTAGCGGGAGCTACGAGCAGTACTTC
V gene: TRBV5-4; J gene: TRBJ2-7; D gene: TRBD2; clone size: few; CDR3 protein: CASSLWTSGNEQYF; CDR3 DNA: TGTGCCAGCAGCCTATGGACTAGCGGGAACGAGCAGTACTTC
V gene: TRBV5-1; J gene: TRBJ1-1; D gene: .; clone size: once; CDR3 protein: CASSLAGGIEAFF; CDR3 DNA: TGCGCCAGCAGCTTGGCCGGAGGGATTGAAGCTTTCTTT
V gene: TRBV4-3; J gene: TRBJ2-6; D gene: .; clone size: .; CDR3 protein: CASSQERVSGANVLTF; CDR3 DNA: TGCGCCAGCAGCCAAGAAAGAGTCTCTGGGGCCAACGTCCTGACTTTC
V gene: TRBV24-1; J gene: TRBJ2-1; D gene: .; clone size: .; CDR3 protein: CATSDLRSGSYNEQFF; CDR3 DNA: TGTGCCACCAGTGATTTGCGGTCGGGCTCCTACAATGAGCAGTTCTTC
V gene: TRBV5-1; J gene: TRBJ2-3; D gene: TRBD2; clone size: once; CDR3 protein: CASKAGGQTDTQYF; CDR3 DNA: TGCGCCAGCAAAGCGGGGGGGCAAACAGATACGCAGTATTTT
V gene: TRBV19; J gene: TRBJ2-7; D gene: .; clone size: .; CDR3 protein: CASSIAASSTYEQYF; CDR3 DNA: TGTGCCAGTAGTATAGCGGCTAGTTCGACCTACGAGCAGTACTTC